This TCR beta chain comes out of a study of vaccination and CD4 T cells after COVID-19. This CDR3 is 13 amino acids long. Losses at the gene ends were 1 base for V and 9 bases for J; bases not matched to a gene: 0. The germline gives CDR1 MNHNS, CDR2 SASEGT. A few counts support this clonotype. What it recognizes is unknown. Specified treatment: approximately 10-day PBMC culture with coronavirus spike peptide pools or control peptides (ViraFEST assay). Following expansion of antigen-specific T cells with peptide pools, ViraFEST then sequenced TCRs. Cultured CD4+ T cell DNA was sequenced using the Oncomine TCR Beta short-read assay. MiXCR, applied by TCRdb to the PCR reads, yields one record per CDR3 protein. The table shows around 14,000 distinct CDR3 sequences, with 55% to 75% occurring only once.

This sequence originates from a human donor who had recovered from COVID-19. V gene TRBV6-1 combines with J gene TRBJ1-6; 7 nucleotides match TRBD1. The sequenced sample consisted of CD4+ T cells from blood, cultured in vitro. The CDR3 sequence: CASSEGDSSPLHF. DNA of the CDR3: TGTGCCAGCAGTGAAGGGGACAGTTCACCCCTCCACTTT.